This TCR beta chain was retrieved from a study of T cell clonotyping in hematopoietic cell transplantation. The assay was immunoSEQ multiplex PCR, and TCRdb's table has in-frame clones only and misses some. The table records about 43,000 clones, approximately 95% of them present only once. Regarding the study as a whole: Recipient TCR diversity dropped after transplant; expanded clonotypes rose from day 30 to 180. Graft donor and pretransplant recipient Inverse Simpson Index values predicted broader posttransplant TCR diversity.

About this clone: Its antigen is undetermined.

The CDR3 contains 13 residues. V was cut by 8 bases and J by 1 base, with 10 bases left in between. Germline-derived CDR1 and CDR2 are MDHEN and SYDVKM. V and J are TRBV28 and TRBJ2-3; D unresolved. Sequences were obtained from peripheral blood mononuclear cells. The TCR was taken from a young man in good health. Some clones in this sample may be carry-over from other donors' samples. The CDR3 reads CASSGEGTDTQYF. As DNA, the CDR3 is TGTGCCAGCTCAGGCGAGGGCACAGATACGCAGTATTTT.